This T cell receptor beta chain was profiled in a study of response to subunit inactivated influenza vaccine (dated by TCRdb to the late 2010s). Study-wide context: Deep quantitative profiling of the T cell receptor repertoire was used in the study to follow responses to a trivalent subunit inactivated influenza vaccine.

Results and caveats for the whole study, not just this receptor: According to the authors, only a limited number of new T cells may be recruited by each seasonal influenza vaccination.

The CDR3 covers 15 residues, taking in both the cysteine and the phenylalanine. The retained sequence is limited to the CDR3, 45 bases, with the frame set at the first base. Cut back by 1 base and 7 bases, the V and J ends lie 19 bases apart. Sequences SQVTM (CDR1) and ANQGSEA (CDR2) are obtained from the germline V gene. About this clonotype: Its antigen is not yet known. The input lacks base qualities; no much larger clone sits a single base away.

Library method: RT-PCR. Sequencing relied on an Illumina HiSeq 2500. Using fastp trimming at Q25 and MiXCR clonotype assembly, TCRdb reanalyzed the public sequencing data and kept in-frame beta chains. Every distinct CDR3 protein forms one entry, paired with its most common genes and DNA. The sample includes roughly 760,000 distinct CDR3 sequences, with approximately 21% observed a single time. The top ten clonotypes cover roughly a tenth of the sample. The sequencing here drew on PBMCs from blood, taken roughly 5 days after vaccination. The source of this sequence is a man in his fifties or sixties who received an inactivated influenza vaccine. Donor details come from another sample of the same person, matched by shared clones. The V gene is TRBV29-1 and the J gene is TRBJ2-5; the D region possibly corresponds to TRBD1 (5 bases align). The sequence in DNA is TGCAGCGTTGAAGGAGCCCAGGGCCTTCTCGGGACCCAGTACTTC. It is translated as CSVEGAQGLLGTQYF.